The sequence of this T cell receptor (beta chain) was determined in a study of neoadjuvant anti-PD-1 for oral cavity cancer. The CDR3 runs to 16 residues. In germline, CDR1 is MGHRA, CDR2 YSYEKL. Trimming stripped 0 bases from V and 6 bases from J, with 15 bases between. Sequencing used immunoSEQ multiplex PCR; TCRdb keeps in-frame clones, though not all of them. The table shows some 20,000 clones, with around three quarters occurring only once. This chain links TRBV4-1 with TRBJ2-1; D perhaps matches TRBD1 (6 bases). This receptor was taken from a person between 35 and 79 years old with oral cavity squamous cell carcinoma. The specimen comprised PBMCs, sampled before nivolumab (anti-PD-1) treatment. CDR3 in amino acids: CASSQEGQRTGNEQFF. The CDR3 nucleotides are TGCGCCAGCAGCCAAGAAGGACAGAGGACCGGCAATGAGCAGTTCTTC.